Detailed here is one T cell receptor (beta chain). Its cognate antigen is unknown. One end of the junction fails to match germline, which may point to a read error. The CDR3 runs to 17 residues. CDR1 SGHRS and CDR2 YFSETQ come from the germline V gene. The data were produced by immunoSEQ multiplex PCR, yet TCRdb's version contains in-frame clones alone and is incomplete. The data contain over a million clones, just under 99% of them singletons. The record originates from a study of shared clonotypes between healthy human individuals. About the research overall: CD8 memory received one plate per donor, CD8 naive two, CD4 memory three and CD4 naive three.

Study-level findings and limits: Several donors shared 5% to 5.5% of their naive CD4 clonotypes.

The TCR comes from a young man in good health. The rearrangement links TRBV5-1 to TRBJ2-6; 12 bases are a match to TRBD1. Sequenced sample: naive CD4+ T cells sorted from blood. The subset here: CD45RA+ positively selected. DNA of the CDR3: TGCGCCAGCAGTTTGGGACAGGGGGCTAATGGGGCCAACGTCCTGACTTTC. This sequence encodes CASSLGQGANGANVLTF.